This TCR beta chain was identified in a study of PD-L1 blockade in urothelial cancer. CDR3 length: 16 amino acids. CDR1 is SGHRS, CDR2 YFSETQ, per germline. Trimming removed 0 bases at V and 2 bases at J, with 13 bases between. Data came from immunoSEQ multiplex PCR; TCRdb stores just in-frame clones and leaves some out. Found here are roughly 32,000 clones, around 80% of them singletons; the top ten hold around 30%. The source material was PBMCs, sampled around atezolizumab (anti-PD-L1) treatment. The chain links TRBV5-1 to TRBJ2-3; D is undetermined. This TCR came from a man aged 55 to 70 with urothelial cancer. The chain's CDR3 is CASSLGARINTDTQYF. The CDR3 DNA follows: TGCGCCAGCAGCTTGGGGGCCAGAATTAACACAGATACGCAGTATTTT.